Listed here are 5 T cell receptor beta chains from one sample, sequenced in a study of T-cell memory formation after mild COVID-19 (dated by TCRdb to 2020 to 2022). Library creation used 5' RACE. Sequencing used an Illumina NovaSeq 6000. TCRdb trimmed public reads at Q25 via fastp, called clones via MiXCR and kept in-frame beta chains. Each entry merges the rows of one CDR3 protein and shows their most common DNA and genes. This sample holds a few hundred thousand distinct CDR3 sequences; about 22% were observed only once. The biggest ten clones account for roughly 9.1% of the sample. The sequenced material came from PBMCs or a T cell subset sorted from them (not recorded which). All receptors come from an adult woman who had mild COVID-19 (a few samples of this study predate the infection). The sample titles of this study are shuffled in the database, so cell type and time point are left out; the donor was told from shared clones.

This clonotype turned up a few times. This rearrangement joins TRBV20-1 to TRBJ2-1, with 11 bases fitting TRBD2. The length of the CDR3 is 14 residues. With 6 bases clipped from V and 4 bases from J, the junction kept 5 bases outside the gene matches. Germline assignment: CDR1 DFQATT and CDR2 SNEGSKA (reference sequence). Here the CDR3 reads CSAPGLAEYNEQFF. CDR3 nucleotides: TGCAGTGCCCCGGGACTAGCGGAGTACAATGAGCAGTTCTTC.

In nucleotides, the CDR3 is TGTGCCAGCTCACCCATGACAGGAGGGGATACGCAGTATTTT. Its protein product is CASSPMTGGDTQYF. V gene TRBV18 combines with J gene TRBJ2-3; D might be TRBD1 or TRBD2, each matching 6 bases. The CDR3 totals 14 residues. Germline CDR1 is KGHSH and CDR2 is LQKENI. The ends were cut back, 3 bases at V and 6 bases at J, with 13 bases in the middle.

This chain links TRBV4-3 with TRBJ2-7; 9 bases agree with TRBD2. The trim removed 0 bases at V and 3 bases at J, leaving 12 bases unmatched. The germline gives CDR1 LGHNA, CDR2 YSLEER. The CDR3 has 18 amino acids. The CDR3 sequence: CASSQEIGRLADNYEQYF. The CDR3 DNA follows: TGCGCCAGCAGCCAAGAGATAGGGCGACTAGCGGATAACTACGAGCAGTACTTC.

This clonotype was seen a single time. Relative to the germline gene, one junction end is altered; a read error may explain this. The chain is built from TRBV5-6 and TRBJ2-7, with D possibly being TRBD1 or TRBD2 (6 bases each). Germline CDR1 is SGHDT and CDR2 is YYEEEE. This CDR3 contains 13 residues. The chain's CDR3 is CASSMGGSDEQYF. The CDR3 DNA follows: TGTGCCAGCAGTATGGGGGGCTCCGACGAGCAGTACTTC.

This sequence joins TRBV12-3 or TRBV12-4 and TRBJ2-3; perhaps TRBD2 as D (7 bases). CDR3 length equals 16 residues. The V end was cut by 5 bases, the J end by 2 bases, with 17 bases between. CDR3 loop: CASSPLWGGATDTQYF. The CDR3 nucleotides are TGTGCCAGCAGTCCCCTCTGGGGGGGGGCCACAGATACGCAGTATTTT.